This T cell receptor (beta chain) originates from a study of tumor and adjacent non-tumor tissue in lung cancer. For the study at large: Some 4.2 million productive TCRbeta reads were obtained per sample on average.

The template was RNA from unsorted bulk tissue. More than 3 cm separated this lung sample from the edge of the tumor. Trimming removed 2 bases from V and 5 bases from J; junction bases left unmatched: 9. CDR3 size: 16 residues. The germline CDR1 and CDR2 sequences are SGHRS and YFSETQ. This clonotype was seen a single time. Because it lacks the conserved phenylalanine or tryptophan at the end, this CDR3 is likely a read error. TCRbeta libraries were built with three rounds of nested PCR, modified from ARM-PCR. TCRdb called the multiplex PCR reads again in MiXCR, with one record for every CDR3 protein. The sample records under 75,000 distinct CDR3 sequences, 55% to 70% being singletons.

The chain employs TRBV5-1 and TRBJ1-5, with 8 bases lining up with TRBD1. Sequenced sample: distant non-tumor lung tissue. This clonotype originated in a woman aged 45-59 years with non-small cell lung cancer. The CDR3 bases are TGCGCCAGCAGCTTAGAAACAGGGGGTTCCTATCAGCCCCAGCATCTT. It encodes CASSLETGGSYQPQHL.